The TCR beta chain described here comes from a study of T cell responses to AZD1222 COVID-19 vaccine. About this clone: The antigen remains unidentified.

Here immunoSEQ multiplex PCR was the method, and the copy in TCRdb shows in-frame clones only, minus some. The table records approximately 150,000 clones, about 92% of them present only once. Notes on the study in general: CD4 TCRs covered the whole spike, strongest at regions 160-218 and 743-854.

The CDR3 is 13 amino acids. V was clipped by 6 bases and J by 4 bases, with 13 bases between them. Per the germline V gene, CDR1 is SGHRS and CDR2 is YFSETQ. Sequencing was performed on peripheral blood, taken on day 0 of MenACWY control vaccination. This clonotype was sampled from an adult in good health. The chain carries TRBV5-1 and TRBJ1-1; D perhaps matches TRBD1 (5 bases). CDR3 protein: CASTPGAGTEAFF. The CDR3 DNA reads TGCGCCAGCACTCCTGGGGCAGGCACTGAAGCTTTCTTT.